The 15 T cell receptor beta chains presented below share a single source sample, sequenced in a study of T cell responses to AZD1222 COVID-19 vaccine. Repertoires were generated with immunoSEQ multiplex PCR, while TCRdb's copy carries only in-frame clones and drops some. In the table there are about 67,000 clones, 83% of which are singletons. The sequencing here drew on peripheral blood, taken 28 days after the second AZD1222 dose. These receptors came from an adult who received the AZD1222 COVID-19 vaccine.

As concerns this clone: The DNA is omitted, as the CDR3 cannot be located on it reliably, and the CDR3 follows TCRdb's listing. Here the CDR3 reads CASSQEWGAFGAGSRDF. V gene TRBV4-3 combines with J gene TRBJ2-3. The CDR3 is 17 amino acids long, termini counted. Germline V gene data show CDR1 as LGHNA and CDR2 as YSLEER.

The gene calls are TRBV6-4 and TRBJ2-1; 10 positions match TRBD1. Germline V gene lookup returns CDR1 MRHNA and CDR2 SNTAGT. The CDR3 is 15 residues long. V lost 6 bases, J lost 8 bases, and 10 bases stayed unmatched. CDR3 nucleotide sequence: TGTGCCAGCAGCCCAGGACAGGGGGATCCGGATGAGCAGTTCTTC. Translated, it gives CASSPGQGDPDEQFF.

The chain joins TRBV7-9 to TRBJ1-1; no clear D gene. The CDR3 has 13 amino acids. Trimming cost V 0 bases and J 0 bases, with 2 bases left between them. Germline V lookup: CDR1 SEHNR, CDR2 FQNEAQ (reference sequence). The CDR3 bases are TGTGCCAGCAGCTTAGCCCTGAACACTGAAGCTTTCTTT. It yields the protein CASSLALNTEAFF.

The chain has TRBV12-3 or TRBV12-4 and TRBJ1-1; D ambiguous. This CDR3 is 12 amino acids long. The germline V and J ends were trimmed by 5 bases and 4 bases, with 8 bases remaining between them. DNA of the CDR3: TGTGCCAGCAGTGGGTCCGGCACTGAAGCTTTCTTT. Its translation is CASSGSGTEAFF.

The V gene is TRBV27, the J gene TRBJ1-1, with D possibly being TRBD1 (6 bases). This CDR3 spans 15 amino acids. Germline V lookup: CDR1 MNHEY, CDR2 SMNVEV (reference sequence). V lost 0 bases and J 1 base, leaving 9 bases between the germline ends. DNA for the CDR3: TGTGCCAGCAGTTTATCGGTGGGGGCGAACACTGAAGCTTTCTTT. Protein: CASSLSVGANTEAFF.

The chain recombines TRBV3-1 (or the pseudogene TRBV3-2) with TRBJ2-7; perhaps TRBD1 as D (5 bases). The CDR3 contains 13 residues. In germline, CDR1 is LGHDT, CDR2 YNNKEL (reference sequence). Trimming left V 4 bases short and J 4 bases short, with 11 bases between. The CDR3 is CASSPAGWYEQYF. In nucleotides, the CDR3 is TGTGCCAGCAGCCCCGCAGGGTGGTACGAGCAGTACTTC.

The V call is TRBV3-1 (or the pseudogene TRBV3-2), the J call TRBJ1-2; 11 bases line up with TRBD1. CDR1 is LGHDT, CDR2 YNNKEL, per germline (reference sequence). The CDR3 consists of 13 residues. V shed 6 bases, J shed 7 bases, and the junction held 4 bases outside the gene matches. The CDR3 sequence is CASRPGTGGGYTF. The CDR3 DNA reads as TGTGCCAGCAGACCAGGGACAGGGGGTGGCTACACCTTC.

This rearrangement joins TRBV5-4 to TRBJ1-1; tentative D call: TRBD1 (5 bases). CDR1 and CDR2 from the germline V gene are SGHNT and YYREEE (reference sequence). V shed 0 bases and J shed 6 bases, with 6 bases lying between them. The CDR3 spans 12 residues. CDR3 residues: CASSLGGPEAFF. The CDR3 nucleotides read TGTGCCAGCAGCTTGGGGGGACCTGAAGCTTTCTTT.

V is TRBV4-1 and J is TRBJ1-2; 7 nucleotides match TRBD1. CDR1 MGHRA and CDR2 YSYEKL come from the germline V gene. The junction had 9 bases not matched to a gene; V was cut back by 3 bases and J by 2 bases. The CDR3 has 16 amino acids. The DNA for the CDR3 is TGCGCCAGCAGCCAGCTAAGGGGGACAGCCAACTATGGCTACACCTTC. Translated: CASSQLRGTANYGYTF.

The CDR3 nucleotides read TGTGCCAGCAGTGCGTACTACAGACAGGGAAACTATGGCTACACCTTC. Protein sequence: CASSAYYRQGNYGYTF. V usage is TRBV6-4 and J usage is TRBJ1-2; 7 nucleotides line up with TRBD1. Germline CDR1 is MRHNA and CDR2 is SNTAGT. V trimming: 4 bases; J trimming: 2 bases; junction bases outside the gene matches: 10. This CDR3 has 16 amino acids.

The chain links TRBV7-2 to TRBJ1-6, with 12 bases that match TRBD1. With 3 bases clipped from V and 6 bases from J, the junction kept 3 bases outside the gene matches. This CDR3 is 16 amino acids long. Looked up from germline, CDR1 is SGHTA and CDR2 is FQGNSA. Written as DNA, the CDR3 is TGTGCCAGCAGCTTCGGGACAGGGGGCTTTAATTCACCCCTCCACTTT. Its protein product is CASSFGTGGFNSPLHF.

The chain joins TRBV9 to TRBJ2-5; no firm D call. The CDR3 is made up of 13 amino acids. V was pared by 0 bases and J by 5 bases, with 8 bases between. Germline CDR1 SGDLS, CDR2 YYNGEE. The CDR3 region is CASSVALGETQYF. The CDR3 region has the DNA TGTGCCAGCAGCGTAGCCCTTGGGGAGACCCAGTACTTC.

The chain links TRBV19 to TRBJ1-1; D may be TRBD1 (6 bases). Germline-derived CDR1 and CDR2 are LNHDA and SQIVND (reference sequence). The CDR3 totals 13 residues. V was pared by 6 bases and J by 3 bases, with 11 bases between. CDR3 DNA sequence: TGTGCCAGTAGCAACAGGGATGACACTGAAGCTTTCTTT. Residues: CASSNRDDTEAFF.

J is TRBJ2-5 and V is TRBV2; 7 positions agree with TRBD2. This CDR3 is built from 15 residues. In germline, CDR1 is SNHLY, CDR2 FYNNEI. Trimming removed 7 bases from V and 5 bases from J; junction bases left unmatched: 13. The CDR3 DNA follows: TGTGCCAGCATGGGAGGGCTAGCGGTGGACGAGACCCAGTACTTC. Its translation is CASMGGLAVDETQYF.

The chain combines TRBV5-1 with TRBJ2-6, with D perhaps TRBD1 or TRBD2 (5 bases each). Trimming removed 3 bases from V and 0 bases from J, with 7 bases in between. Germline V gives CDR1 SGHRS, CDR2 YFSETQ. This CDR3 has 15 amino acids. DNA of the CDR3: TGCGCCAGCAGCTGGGACCCCTCTGGGGCCAACGTCCTGACTTTC. This gives the protein CASSWDPSGANVLTF.